Listed below are T cell receptor beta chains from one sample, sequenced in a study of blood T cell repertoires in COVID-19. Sequencing was performed with immunoSEQ multiplex PCR; in TCRdb, only in-frame clones are kept and a portion is missing. This sample has about 180,000 clones, with roughly 86% found just once. What was sequenced was PBMCs or T cells enriched from blood (not recorded which). The receptors stem from a woman aged 25 to 39 who had recovered from COVID-19. CDR3s include the opening cysteine and the closing phenylalanine or tryptophan. D genes are given only for firm matches. The size field is filled for only some rows; it gives once, few, many or a size class.

TRBD2	once	TRBV24-1	TRBJ2-2	TGTGCCACCAGTGACCACCAACTAGCGGGGGACACCGGGGAGCTGTTTTTT	CATSDHQLAGDTGELFF
.	.	TRBV7-6	TRBJ1-4	TGTGCCAGCAGCTTAAGGGGCCAAGCCGACGAAAAACTGTTTTTT	CASSLRGQADEKLFF
TRBD1	.	TRBV11-3	TRBJ2-3	TGTGCCAGCAGCTTGAGAGGGGGCGTCACAGATACGCAGTATTTT	CASSLRGGVTDTQYF
.	.	TRBV19	TRBJ2-7	TGTGCCAGTAGAGGACAGCCCTCCTACGAGCAGTACTTC	CASRGQPSYEQYF
TRBD2	few	TRBV11-2	TRBJ2-7	TGTGCCAGCAGCTTACTGGTAGCGGGAAACGAGCAGTACTTC	CASSLLVAGNEQYF
.	.	TRBV7-2	TRBJ2-1	TGTGCCAGCAGCCTTAGCGGAGGGTTGGCGTTCTTC	CASSLSGGLAFF
TRBD1	.	TRBV7-9	TRBJ2-7	TGTGCCAGCTGGGAGACAGGGGTTGCGGTACTAGGGGCGCTGTACTTC	CASWETGVAVLGALYF
TRBD1	.	TRBV18	TRBJ2-7	TGTGCCAGCTCACGAACCGGGACAGACGCCTACGAGCAGTACTTC	CASSRTGTDAYEQYF
TRBD2	once	TRBV4-1	TRBJ2-7	TGCGCCAGCAGCCCACCCGGGAGGGCTTCCTACGAGCAGTACTTC	CASSPPGRASYEQYF
.	.	TRBV27	TRBJ2-2	TGTGCCAGCAGTTTTGCAGTTAACACCGGGGAGCTGTTTTTT	CASSFAVNTGELFF
TRBD2	many	TRBV6-5	TRBJ2-7	TGTGCCAGCGCAAGGGGGACTAGCGTCTACGAGCAGTACTTC	CASARGTSVYEQYF
.	.	TRBV19	TRBJ1-1	TGTGCCAGCAACGAAGACAGGCAAGAACCGGTGAACACTGAAGCTTTCTTT	CASNEDRQEPVNTEAFF
TRBD1	.	TRBV29-1	TRBJ1-1	TGCAGCGTCGCGACTTTACAGGGACAGGGTTTCAGCACTGAAGCTTTCTTT	CSVATLQGQGFSTEAFF
TRBD2	.	TRBV10-3	TRBJ2-5	TGTGCCATCAGTGAGTCCAAAACCGCCTCTACTAGCGGGAGAGGTGGAGAGACCCAGTACTTC	CAISESKTASTSGRGGETQYF
TRBD1	.	TRBV3-1/TRBV3-2	TRBJ1-1	TGTGCCAGCAGATCCGACAGGGGTTCTATTGAAGCTTTCTTT	CASRSDRGSIEAFF
.	.	TRBV6-5	TRBJ2-1	TGTGCCAGCAGTTACGGGCAGGAGCAGTTCTTC	CASSYGQEQFF
.	.	TRBV10-3	TRBJ2-3	TGTGCCACCAGGGGCTTTGAGACAGATACGCAGTATTTT	CATRGFETDTQYF
.	.	TRBV28	TRBJ2-7	TGTGCCAGCAGTTCCGCGGACAAGTCCGAGCAGTACTTC	CASSSADKSEQYF
TRBD1	few	TRBV5-6	TRBJ1-6	TGTGCCAGCAGCTTGGGGGCAGGGGGGCAGAGTTCACCCCTCCACTTT	CASSLGAGGQSSPLHF
.	.	TRBV27	TRBJ2-1	TGTGCCAGCAGCGAGACTAGATACAATGAGCAGTTCTTC	CASSETRYNEQFF
TRBD2	.	TRBV28	TRBJ2-3	TGTGCCAGCAGACCCCTAGCGGGAGAGGCAGATACGCAGTATTTT	CASRPLAGEADTQYF
TRBD2	once	TRBV5-1	TRBJ2-7	TGCGCCAGCAGCTTGGAGACTAGCGGGAGTTACGAGCAGTACTTC	CASSLETSGSYEQYF
.	.	TRBV6-5	TRBJ2-7	TGTGCCAGCAGTCACTTAGCGGGGACAGCTTACGAGCAGTACTTC	CASSHLAGTAYEQYF
.	.	TRBV15	TRBJ2-7	TGTGCCACCAGCTCAACGAGCCTCTTTTCCTACGAGCAGTACTTC	CATSSTSLFSYEQYF
.	few	TRBV18	TRBJ1-1	TGTGCCAGCTCACCCTTTAGAGGGGGGAACACTGAAGCTTTCTTT	CASSPFRGGNTEAFF
.	.	TRBV29-1	TRBJ2-1	TGCAGCGTTGTCTGGGCAGGGGTAAATGAGCAGTTCTTC	CSVVWAGVNEQFF
.	.	TRBV4-2	TRBJ2-1	TGTGCCAGCAGCCAAGGGACAGACCCTTACAATGAGCAGTTCTTC	CASSQGTDPYNEQFF
TRBD2	.	TRBV24-1	TRBJ2-5	TGTGCCACCATCCTCAGGGGGCTAGCGGGAGGAGGAGAGACCCAGTACTTC	CATILRGLAGGGETQYF
TRBD2	.	TRBV7-8	TRBJ2-1	TGTGCCAGCAGCCCGATAGGGGGACTAGCGGGAGACGATGAGCAGTTCTTC	CASSPIGGLAGDDEQFF
TRBD2	.	TRBV28	TRBJ2-7	TGTGCCAGCAGAGTAGCGGGAAACGAGCAGTACTTC	CASRVAGNEQYF
TRBD1	.	TRBV6-5	TRBJ2-7	TGTGCCACCATTTTGGACAGGGGGAGGTACGAGCAGTACTTC	CATILDRGRYEQYF
.	.	TRBV28	TRBJ2-7	TGTGCCAGCAGTTTGGTGGGTCCTAGCTCCTACGAGCAGTACTTC	CASSLVGPSSYEQYF
TRBD1	.	TRBV6-5	TRBJ2-4	TGTGCCACCAGGGACAGCCCGGCCAAAAACATTCAGTACTTC	CATRDSPAKNIQYF
.	.	TRBV7-9	TRBJ2-5	TGTGCCAGCAGCCCCCGGGAGTATACGGAGACCCAGTACTTC	CASSPREYTETQYF
TRBD1	.	TRBV6-5	TRBJ2-7	TGTGCCAGTAATAAGCAGGGGGCTAGCGAGCAGTACTTC	CASNKQGASEQYF
TRBD1	.	TRBV6-5	TRBJ1-2	TGTGAATACCCCGGACAGGACTGCGGTGGCTATGGCTACACCTTC	CEYPGQDCGGYGYTF
.	.	TRBV15	TRBJ1-2	TGTGCCACCAGCAGAGAAGGGGTAAGGAGCGGCTACACCTTC	CATSREGVRSGYTF
.	.	TRBV6-5	TRBJ1-2	TGTGCCAGCAGTCCTGGACTGGACTATGGCTACACCTTC	CASSPGLDYGYTF
TRBD1	.	TRBV28	TRBJ1-5	TGTGCCAGCAGCCAGACAGGGTTAAGTCGGCAGCCCCAGCATTTT	CASSQTGLSRQPQHF
TRBD2	.	TRBV28	TRBJ2-7	TGTGCCAGCAGTCCCGGGACTAGCGGGAGGAACTACGAGCAGTACTTC	CASSPGTSGRNYEQYF
TRBD1	few	TRBV7-2	TRBJ2-7	TGTGCCAGCAGCTTAACGGCGACAGGGGACTACGAGCAGTACTTC	CASSLTATGDYEQYF
.	.	TRBV28	TRBJ1-2	TGTGCCAGCAGCCATGTTTTAGGGGACTATGGCTACACCTTC	CASSHVLGDYGYTF
TRBD2	once	TRBV9	TRBJ2-2	TGTGCCAGCAGCGTAGCAAGCGGGACGAACACCGGGGAGCTGTTTTTT	CASSVASGTNTGELFF
.	.	TRBV30	TRBJ1-6	TGTGCCTGGAGTGCTCGACAGGACTCACCCCTCCACTTT	CAWSARQDSPLHF
TRBD1	.	TRBV3-1/TRBV3-2	TRBJ1-4	TGTGCCAGCAGCCCACCCGGGACAGGGAATGAAAAACTGTTTTTT	CASSPPGTGNEKLFF
.	.	TRBV11-2	TRBJ2-3	TGTGCCAGCAGCCCCGGACAGCCCAGAAGCACAGATACGCAGTATTTT	CASSPGQPRSTDTQYF
.	.	TRBV12-3/TRBV12-4	TRBJ2-3	TGTGCCAGCAGATCCGATAGAGATACGCAGTATTTT	CASRSDRDTQYF
TRBD1	.	TRBV29-1	TRBJ1-2	TGCAGCTGGGGACAGGGAGATTATGGCTACACCTTC	CSWGQGDYGYTF
TRBD2	.	TRBV25-1	TRBJ2-7	TGTGCCAGCAGTGACCTCAGCGGGAGGGCCCCCTACTTC	CASSDLSGRAPYF
TRBD2	.	TRBV5-4	TRBJ2-1	TGTGCCAGCAGCTCGGGGGGAGGCCCCTACTCCTACAATGAGCAGTTCTTC	CASSSGGGPYSYNEQFF
.	.	TRBV4-1	TRBJ2-4	TGCGCCAGCAGCCAAGATCCCGGGGGCATTCAGTACTTC	CASSQDPGGIQYF
TRBD2	once	TRBV4-1	TRBJ2-2	TGCGCCAGCAGCCAACCGGGACTAGCGGGAGGGCCAGGCACCGGGGAGCTGTTTTTT	CASSQPGLAGGPGTGELFF